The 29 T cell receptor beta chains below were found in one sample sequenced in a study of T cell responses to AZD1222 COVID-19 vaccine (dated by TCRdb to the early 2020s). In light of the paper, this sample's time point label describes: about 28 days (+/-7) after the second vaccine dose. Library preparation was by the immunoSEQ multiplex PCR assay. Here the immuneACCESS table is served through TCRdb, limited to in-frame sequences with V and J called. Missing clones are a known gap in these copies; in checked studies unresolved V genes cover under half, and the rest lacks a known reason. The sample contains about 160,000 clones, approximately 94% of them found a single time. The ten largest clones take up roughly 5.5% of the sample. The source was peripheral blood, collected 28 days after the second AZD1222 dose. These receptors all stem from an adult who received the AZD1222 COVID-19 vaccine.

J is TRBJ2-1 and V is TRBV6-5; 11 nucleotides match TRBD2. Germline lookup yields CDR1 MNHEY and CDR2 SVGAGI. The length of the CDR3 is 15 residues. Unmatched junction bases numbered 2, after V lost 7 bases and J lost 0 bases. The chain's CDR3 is CASKLAGVSYNEQFF. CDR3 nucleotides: TGTGCCAGCAAACTAGCGGGAGTCTCCTACAATGAGCAGTTCTTC.

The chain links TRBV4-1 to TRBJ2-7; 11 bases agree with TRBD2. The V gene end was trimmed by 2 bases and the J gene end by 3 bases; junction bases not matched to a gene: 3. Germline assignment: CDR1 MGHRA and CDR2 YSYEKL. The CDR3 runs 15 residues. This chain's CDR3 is CASSQLTSGSYEQYF. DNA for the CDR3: TGCGCCAGCAGCCAACTAACTAGCGGGAGCTACGAGCAGTACTTC.

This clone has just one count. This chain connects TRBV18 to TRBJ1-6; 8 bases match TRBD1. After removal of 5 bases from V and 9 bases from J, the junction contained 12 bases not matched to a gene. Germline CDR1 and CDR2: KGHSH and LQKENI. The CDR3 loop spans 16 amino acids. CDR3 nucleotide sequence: TGTGCCAGCTCAGGGTCGGACAGGGCTTACGGTTCACCCCTCCACTTT. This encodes CASSGSDRAYGSPLHF.

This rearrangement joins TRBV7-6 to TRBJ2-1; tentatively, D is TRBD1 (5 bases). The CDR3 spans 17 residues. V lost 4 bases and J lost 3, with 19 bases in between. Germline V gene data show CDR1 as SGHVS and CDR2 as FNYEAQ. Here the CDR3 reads CASSSPFSGLGYNEQFF. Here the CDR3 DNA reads TGTGCCAGCAGCTCTCCCTTTTCAGGGTTAGGCTACAATGAGCAGTTCTTC.

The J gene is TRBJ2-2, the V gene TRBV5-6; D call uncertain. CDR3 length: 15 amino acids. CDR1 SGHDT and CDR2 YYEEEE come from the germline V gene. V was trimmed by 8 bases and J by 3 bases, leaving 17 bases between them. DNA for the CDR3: TGTGCCAGGCTAGACGGAGTCGGGCACACCGGGGAGCTGTTTTTT. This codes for CARLDGVGHTGELFF.

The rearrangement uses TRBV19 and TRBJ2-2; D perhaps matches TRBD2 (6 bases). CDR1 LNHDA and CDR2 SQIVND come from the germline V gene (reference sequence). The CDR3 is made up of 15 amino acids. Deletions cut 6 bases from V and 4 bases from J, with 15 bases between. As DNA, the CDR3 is TGTGCCAGTAGACCGGGTAGCGGATCCACCGGGGAGCTGTTTTTT. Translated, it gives CASRPGSGSTGELFF.

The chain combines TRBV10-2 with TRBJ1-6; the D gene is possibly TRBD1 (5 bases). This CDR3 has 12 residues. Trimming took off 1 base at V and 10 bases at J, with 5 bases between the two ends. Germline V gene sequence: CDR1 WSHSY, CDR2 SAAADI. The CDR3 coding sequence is TGCGCCAGCAGTGAGTGGGGGTCACCCCTCCACTTT. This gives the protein CASSEWGSPLHF.

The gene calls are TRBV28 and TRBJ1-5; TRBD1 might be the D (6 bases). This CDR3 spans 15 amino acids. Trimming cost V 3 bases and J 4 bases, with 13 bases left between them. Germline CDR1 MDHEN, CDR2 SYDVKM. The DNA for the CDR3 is TGTGCCAGCAGTTTTTCCGGGGGGGCTAATCAGCCCCAGCATTTT. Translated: CASSFSGGANQPQHF. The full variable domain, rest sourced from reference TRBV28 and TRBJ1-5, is DVKVTQSSRYLVKRTGEKVFLECVQDMDHENMFWYRQDPGLGLRLIYFSYDVKMKEKGDIPEGYSVSREKKERFSLILESASTNQTSMYLCASSFSGGANQPQHFGDGTRLSIL.

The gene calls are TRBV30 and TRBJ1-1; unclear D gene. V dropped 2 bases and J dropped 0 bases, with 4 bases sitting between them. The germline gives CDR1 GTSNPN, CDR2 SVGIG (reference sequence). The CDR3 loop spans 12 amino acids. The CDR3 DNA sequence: TGTGCCTGGAGTACTGTGAACACTGAAGCTTTCTTT. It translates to CAWSTVNTEAFF.

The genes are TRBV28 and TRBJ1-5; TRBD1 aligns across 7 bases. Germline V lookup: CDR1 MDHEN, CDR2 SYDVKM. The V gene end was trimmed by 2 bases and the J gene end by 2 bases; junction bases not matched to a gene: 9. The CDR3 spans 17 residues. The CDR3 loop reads CASSLKHRGGGNQPQHF. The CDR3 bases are TGTGCCAGCAGTTTAAAACACAGGGGAGGGGGCAATCAGCCCCAGCATTTT.

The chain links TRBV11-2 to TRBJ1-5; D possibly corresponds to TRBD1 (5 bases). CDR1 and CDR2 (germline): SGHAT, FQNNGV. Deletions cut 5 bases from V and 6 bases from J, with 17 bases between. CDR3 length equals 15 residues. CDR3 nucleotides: TGTGCCAGCAGCCAATCAGTTGGGGGGATTCAGCCCCAGCATTTT. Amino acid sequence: CASSQSVGGIQPQHF.

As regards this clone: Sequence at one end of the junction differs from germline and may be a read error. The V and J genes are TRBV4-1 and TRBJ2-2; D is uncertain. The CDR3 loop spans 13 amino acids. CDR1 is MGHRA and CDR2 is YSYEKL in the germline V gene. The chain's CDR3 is CASSPSLPGELFF. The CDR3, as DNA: TGCGCCAGCAGCCCAAGTCTACCCGGAGAGCTGTTTTTT.

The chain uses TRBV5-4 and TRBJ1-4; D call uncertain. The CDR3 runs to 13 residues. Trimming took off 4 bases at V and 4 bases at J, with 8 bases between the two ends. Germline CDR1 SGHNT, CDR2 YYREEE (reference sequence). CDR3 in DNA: TGTGCCAGCAGCGGGTGGGGTAATGAAAAACTGTTTTTT. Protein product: CASSGWGNEKLFF.

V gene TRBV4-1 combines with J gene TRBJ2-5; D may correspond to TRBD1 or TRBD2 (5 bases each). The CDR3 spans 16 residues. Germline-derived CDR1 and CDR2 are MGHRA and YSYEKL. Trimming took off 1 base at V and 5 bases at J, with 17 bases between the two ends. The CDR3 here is CASSQGPWGFQETQYF. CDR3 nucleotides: TGCGCCAGCAGCCAAGGCCCCTGGGGGTTTCAGGAGACCCAGTACTTC.

In DNA, the CDR3 is TGTGCCAGCAGTTACTCGCCGGGACAAACCCAGCATTTT. This translates into CASSYSPGQTQHF. The chain couples TRBV6-5 to TRBJ1-5, with TRBD1 as a possible D gene (6 bases). CDR3 size: 13 residues. CDR1 MNHEY and CDR2 SVGAGI come from the germline V gene. Between the trimmed V and J ends, which lost 0 bases and 11 bases, there was a span of 11 bases.

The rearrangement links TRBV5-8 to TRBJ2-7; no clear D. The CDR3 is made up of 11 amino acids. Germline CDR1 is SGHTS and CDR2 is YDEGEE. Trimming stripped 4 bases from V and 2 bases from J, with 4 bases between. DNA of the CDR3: TGTGCCAGCAGCCCTGCCTACGAGCAGTACTTC. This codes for CASSPAYEQYF.

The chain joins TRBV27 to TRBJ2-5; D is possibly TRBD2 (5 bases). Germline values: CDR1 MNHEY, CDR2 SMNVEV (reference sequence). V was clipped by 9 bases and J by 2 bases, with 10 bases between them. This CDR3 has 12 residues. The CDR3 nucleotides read TGTGCCAGTGACTACCTTCAAGAGACCCAGTACTTC. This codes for CASDYLQETQYF.

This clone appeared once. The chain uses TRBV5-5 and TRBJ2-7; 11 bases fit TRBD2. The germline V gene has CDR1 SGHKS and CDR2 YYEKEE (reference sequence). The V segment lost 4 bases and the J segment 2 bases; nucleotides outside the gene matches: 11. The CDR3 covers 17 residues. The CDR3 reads CASSAGYSGRATYEQYF. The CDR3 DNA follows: TGTGCCAGCAGCGCCGGGTATAGCGGGAGGGCAACCTACGAGCAGTACTTC.

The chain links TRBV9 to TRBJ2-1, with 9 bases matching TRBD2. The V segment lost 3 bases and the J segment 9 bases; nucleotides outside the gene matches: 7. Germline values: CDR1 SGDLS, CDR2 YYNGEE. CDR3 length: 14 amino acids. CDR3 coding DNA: TGTGCCAGCAGCGCGGGGCGGGAGGGTGGTGAGCAGTTCTTC. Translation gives CASSAGREGGEQFF.

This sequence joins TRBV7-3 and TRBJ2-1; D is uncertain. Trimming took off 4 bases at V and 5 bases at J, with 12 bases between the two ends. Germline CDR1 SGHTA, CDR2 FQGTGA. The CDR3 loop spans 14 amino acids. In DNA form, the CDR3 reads TGTGCCAGCAGCTCCACCGCCCTCAACAATGAGCAGTTCTTC. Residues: CASSSTALNNEQFF.

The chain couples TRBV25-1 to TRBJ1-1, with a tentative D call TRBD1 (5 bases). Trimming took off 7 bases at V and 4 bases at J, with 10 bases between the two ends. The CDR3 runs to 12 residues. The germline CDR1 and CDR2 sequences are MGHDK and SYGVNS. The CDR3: CASNLGGTEAFF. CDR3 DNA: TGTGCCAGCAATTTGGGGGGCACTGAAGCTTTCTTT. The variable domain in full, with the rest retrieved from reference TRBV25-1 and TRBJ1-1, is EADIYQTPRYLVIGTGKKITLECSQTMGHDKMYWYQQDPGMELHLIHYSYGVNSTEKGDLSSESTVSRIRTEHFPLTLESARPSHTSQYLCASNLGGTEAFFGQGTRLTVV.

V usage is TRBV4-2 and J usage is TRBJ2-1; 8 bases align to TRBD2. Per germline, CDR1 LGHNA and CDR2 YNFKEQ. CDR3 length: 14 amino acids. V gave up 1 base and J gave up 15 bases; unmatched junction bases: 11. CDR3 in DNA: TGTGCCAGCAGCCAAGCCGGTAGCGGGAAAGTACTGTTCTTC. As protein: CASSQAGSGKVLFF.

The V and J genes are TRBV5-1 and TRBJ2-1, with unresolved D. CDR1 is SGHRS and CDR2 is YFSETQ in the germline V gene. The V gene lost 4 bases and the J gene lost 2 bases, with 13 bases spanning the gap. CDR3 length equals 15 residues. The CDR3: CASSPKRPAYNEQFF. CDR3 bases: TGCGCCAGCAGCCCGAAAAGGCCTGCCTACAATGAGCAGTTCTTC.

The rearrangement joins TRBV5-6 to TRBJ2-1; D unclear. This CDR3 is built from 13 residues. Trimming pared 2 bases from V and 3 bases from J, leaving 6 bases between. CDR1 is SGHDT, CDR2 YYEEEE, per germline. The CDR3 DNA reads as TGTGCCAGCAGCTTTCTAGTCTACAATGAGCAGTTCTTC. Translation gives CASSFLVYNEQFF.

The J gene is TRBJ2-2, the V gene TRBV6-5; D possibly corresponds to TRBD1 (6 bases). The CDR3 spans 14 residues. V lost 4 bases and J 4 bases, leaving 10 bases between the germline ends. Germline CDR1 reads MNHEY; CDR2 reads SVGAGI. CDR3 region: CASSSGTITGELFF. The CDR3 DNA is TGTGCCAGCAGTTCCGGGACAATCACCGGGGAGCTGTTTTTT.

CDR3 loop: CASSQQNTGELFF. The CDR3 DNA reads as TGTGCCAGCAGTCAGCAGAACACCGGGGAGCTGTTTTTT. The chain couples TRBV6-5 to TRBJ2-2, with D unresolved. Germline CDR1 is MNHEY and CDR2 is SVGAGI. The CDR3 contains 13 residues. Trimming cost V 5 bases and J 1 base, with 5 bases left between them.

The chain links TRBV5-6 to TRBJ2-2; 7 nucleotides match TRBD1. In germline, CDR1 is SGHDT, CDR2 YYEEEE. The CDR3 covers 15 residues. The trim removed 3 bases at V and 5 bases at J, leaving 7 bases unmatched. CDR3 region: CASSYPGQRTGELFF. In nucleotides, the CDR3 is TGTGCCAGCAGCTACCCGGGACAGCGGACCGGGGAGCTGTTTTTT.

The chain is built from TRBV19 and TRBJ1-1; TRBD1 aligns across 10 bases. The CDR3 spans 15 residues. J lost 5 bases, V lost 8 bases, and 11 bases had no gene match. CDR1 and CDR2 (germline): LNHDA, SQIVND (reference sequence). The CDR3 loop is CASRGVGTGETEAFF. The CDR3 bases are TGTGCCAGTCGTGGTGTGGGGACAGGGGAAACTGAAGCTTTCTTT.

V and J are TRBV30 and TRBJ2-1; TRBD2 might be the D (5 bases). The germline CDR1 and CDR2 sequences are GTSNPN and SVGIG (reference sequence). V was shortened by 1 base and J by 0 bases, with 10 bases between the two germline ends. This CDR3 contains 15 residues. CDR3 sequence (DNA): TGTGCCTGGAGTGGAGGACTTAGCTCCTACAATGAGCAGTTCTTC. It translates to CAWSGGLSSYNEQFF. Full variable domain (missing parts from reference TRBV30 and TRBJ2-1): SQTIHQWPATLVQPVGSPLSLECTVEGTSNPNLYWYRQAAGRGLQLLFYSVGIGQISSEVPQNLSASRPQDRQFILSSKKLLLSDSGFYLCAWSGGLSSYNEQFFGPGTRLTVL.